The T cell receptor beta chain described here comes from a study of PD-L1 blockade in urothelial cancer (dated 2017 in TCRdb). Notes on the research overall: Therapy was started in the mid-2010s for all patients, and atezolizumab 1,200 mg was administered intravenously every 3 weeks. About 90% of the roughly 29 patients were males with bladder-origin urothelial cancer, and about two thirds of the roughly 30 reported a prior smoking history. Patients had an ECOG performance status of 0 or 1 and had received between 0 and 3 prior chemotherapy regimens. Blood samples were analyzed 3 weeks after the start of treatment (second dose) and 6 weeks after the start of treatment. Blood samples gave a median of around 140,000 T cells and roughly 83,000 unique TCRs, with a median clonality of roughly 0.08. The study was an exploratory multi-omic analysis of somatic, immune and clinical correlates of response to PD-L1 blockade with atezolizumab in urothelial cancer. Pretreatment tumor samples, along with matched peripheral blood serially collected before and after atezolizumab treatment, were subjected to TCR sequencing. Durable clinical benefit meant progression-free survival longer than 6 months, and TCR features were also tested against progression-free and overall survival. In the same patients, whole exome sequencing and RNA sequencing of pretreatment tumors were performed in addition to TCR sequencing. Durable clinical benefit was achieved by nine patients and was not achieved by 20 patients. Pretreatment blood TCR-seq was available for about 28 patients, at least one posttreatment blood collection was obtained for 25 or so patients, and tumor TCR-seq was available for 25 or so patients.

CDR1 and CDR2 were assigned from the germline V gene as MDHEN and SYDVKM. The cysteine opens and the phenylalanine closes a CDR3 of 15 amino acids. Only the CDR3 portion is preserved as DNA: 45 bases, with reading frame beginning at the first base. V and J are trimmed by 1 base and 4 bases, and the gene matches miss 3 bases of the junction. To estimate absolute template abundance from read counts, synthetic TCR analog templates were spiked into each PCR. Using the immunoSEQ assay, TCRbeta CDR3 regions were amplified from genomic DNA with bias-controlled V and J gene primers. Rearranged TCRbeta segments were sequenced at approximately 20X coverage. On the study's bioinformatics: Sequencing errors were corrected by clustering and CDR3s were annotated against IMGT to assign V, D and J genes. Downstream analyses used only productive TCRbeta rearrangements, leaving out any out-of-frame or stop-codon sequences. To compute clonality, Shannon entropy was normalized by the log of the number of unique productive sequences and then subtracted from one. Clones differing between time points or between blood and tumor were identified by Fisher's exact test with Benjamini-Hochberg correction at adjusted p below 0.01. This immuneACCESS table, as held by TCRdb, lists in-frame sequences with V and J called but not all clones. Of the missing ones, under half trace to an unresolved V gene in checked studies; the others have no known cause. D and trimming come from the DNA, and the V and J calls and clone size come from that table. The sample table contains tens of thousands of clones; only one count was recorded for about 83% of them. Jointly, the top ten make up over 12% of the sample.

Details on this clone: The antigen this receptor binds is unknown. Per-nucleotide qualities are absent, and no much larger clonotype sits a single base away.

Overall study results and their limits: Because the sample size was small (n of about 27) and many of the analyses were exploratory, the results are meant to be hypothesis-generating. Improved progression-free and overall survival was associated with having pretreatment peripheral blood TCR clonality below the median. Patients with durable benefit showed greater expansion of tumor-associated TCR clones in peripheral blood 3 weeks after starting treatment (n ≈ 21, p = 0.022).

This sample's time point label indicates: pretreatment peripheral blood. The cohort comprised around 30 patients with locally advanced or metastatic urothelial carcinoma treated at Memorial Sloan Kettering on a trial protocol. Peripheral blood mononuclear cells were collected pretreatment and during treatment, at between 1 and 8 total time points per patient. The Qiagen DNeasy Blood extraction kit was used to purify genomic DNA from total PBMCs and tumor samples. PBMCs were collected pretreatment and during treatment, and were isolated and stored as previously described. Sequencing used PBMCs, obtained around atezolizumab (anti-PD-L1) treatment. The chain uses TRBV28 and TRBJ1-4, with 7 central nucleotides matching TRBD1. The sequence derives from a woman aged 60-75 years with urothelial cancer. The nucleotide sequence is TGTGCCAGCAGTTTATTAACAGGGGATAATGAAAAACTGTTTTTT. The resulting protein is CASSLLTGDNEKLFF.